This entry lists 14 T cell receptor beta chains sequenced from one sample in a study of identical twins' blood T cells (dated by TCRdb to the early 2010s). Library method: 5' RACE. Sequencer: Illumina Genome Analyzer IIx. TCRdb applied fastp at Q25 and MiXCR to the public reads, then kept only in-frame beta chains. Every distinct CDR3 protein forms one entry, paired with its most common genes and DNA. This sample has fewer than 450,000 distinct CDR3 sequences in its table, and about 28% of those were observed once. Jointly, the top ten make up roughly 6.1% of the sample. The sample taken for sequencing was PBMCs. All receptors come from a woman aged 18-55 years in good health.

This clonotype was seen more than once but under ten times. V and J are TRBV5-1 and TRBJ2-7; 8 bases map to TRBD1. V lost 5 bases and J lost 1; bases outside the gene matches: 2. Germline V CDR1 and CDR2: SGHRS, YFSETQ. The CDR3 length is 13 residues. CDR3 nucleotides: TGCGCCAGCAGAACAGGGGGATCCTACGAGCAGTACTTC. Translated: CASRTGGSYEQYF.

This clonotype has a count of ten or more. This sequence joins TRBV29-1 and TRBJ2-1; a weak D match, TRBD2 (6 bases). V lost 2 bases, J lost 12 bases, and 14 bases lay in between. Germline-derived CDR1 and CDR2 are SQVTM and ANQGSEA. The CDR3 extends over 12 amino acids. The CDR3 here is CSVERDSRRQFF. The CDR3 DNA reads TGCAGCGTTGAAAGGGACTCGCGGCGGCAGTTCTTC.

The chain links TRBV2 to TRBJ2-2, with 7 positions matching TRBD1. The junction had 3 bases not matched to a gene; V was cut back by 6 bases and J by 2 bases. This CDR3 has 14 residues. Looked up from germline, CDR1 is SNHLY and CDR2 is FYNNEI. This CDR3 is CASRTGANTGELFF. The CDR3 region has the DNA TGTGCCAGCAGAACAGGGGCCAACACCGGGGAGCTGTTTTTT.

The rearrangement uses TRBV7-2 and TRBJ1-1; possibly TRBD1 for D (5 bases). CDR1 and CDR2 from the germline V gene are SGHTA and FQGNSA. The CDR3 covers 14 residues. Trimming removed 0 bases from V and 5 bases from J, with 10 bases in between. CDR3 amino acids: CASSLAAGVTEAFF. The DNA of the CDR3 is TGTGCCAGCAGCTTAGCCGCGGGGGTAACTGAAGCTTTCTTT.

This clonotype showed up many times. The rearrangement links TRBV29-1 to TRBJ1-2; a weak D match, TRBD1 (5 bases). CDR3 length: 11 residues. Trimming took off 6 bases at V and 8 bases at J, with 13 bases between the two ends. Looked up from germline, CDR1 is SQVTM and CDR2 is ANQGSEA. The CDR3 DNA reads TGCAGCGTGGACACGGCGTGGGGCTACACCTTC. Its protein is CSVDTAWGYTF. Drawing the rest from reference TRBV29-1 and TRBJ1-2, the complete variable domain is SAVISQKPSRDICQRGTSLTIQCQVDSQVTMMFWYRQQPGQSLTLIATANQGSEATYESGFVIDKFPISRPNLTFSTLTVSNMSPEDSSIYLCSVDTAWGYTFGSGTRLTVV.

This clonotype occurred many times. The chain joins TRBV6-2 or TRBV6-3 to TRBJ2-7; 12 positions match TRBD2. Germline CDR1 reads MNHEY; CDR2 reads SVGEGT. This CDR3 contains 17 residues. Trimming took 6 bases from V and 4 from J; bases not matched to a gene: 13. CDR3 in amino acids: CASSPYDRLAGEYEQYF. CDR3 DNA sequence: TGTGCCAGCAGCCCATACGACAGACTAGCGGGAGAATACGAGCAGTACTTC.

The chain carries TRBV19 and TRBJ1-5, with D possibly TRBD1 on 6 matching bases. CDR3 length: 15 amino acids. The germline CDR1 and CDR2 sequences are LNHDA and SQIVND (reference sequence). V was clipped by 5 bases and J by 4 bases, with 15 bases between them. CDR3 sequence (DNA): TGTGCCAGTAGTCTACTAAGACAGGAGAATCAGCCCCAGCATTTT. Amino acids: CASSLLRQENQPQHF.

A note on this clonotype: Possible read error: a much larger clone is one base away. This CDR3 is CASSNSLTADTQYF. CDR3 coding DNA: TGCGCCAGCAGTAATAGCCTAACCGCAGATACGCAGTATTTT. The V and J genes are TRBV10-1 and TRBJ2-3; D is ambiguous. The CDR3 spans 14 residues. The ends were cut back, 5 bases at V and 4 bases at J, with 13 bases in the middle. Germline V gene data show CDR1 as WNHNN and CDR2 as SYGVQD (reference sequence).

This clonotype was seen more than once but under ten times. V is TRBV24-1 and J is TRBJ2-2; 11 positions agree with TRBD2. The CDR3 totals 14 residues. The J segment lost 1 base and the V segment lost 9 bases, leaving 0 bases of the junction unmatched. Germline V gene data show CDR1 as KGHDR and CDR2 as SFDVKD. In DNA, the CDR3 is TGTGCCACCGGGACTAGCGGGAACACCGGGGAGCTGTTTTTT. Its translation is CATGTSGNTGELFF.

V usage is TRBV3-1 and J usage is TRBJ2-1, with a possible D match to TRBD2 (6 bases). This CDR3 has 12 amino acids. Germline V CDR1 and CDR2: LGHDT, YNNKEL (reference sequence). The V and J ends lost 3 bases and 10 bases respectively, with 10 bases between them. CDR3: CASSQGRLEQFF. CDR3 nucleotides: TGTGCCAGCAGCCAGGGGAGGCTAGAGCAGTTCTTC.

The chain links TRBV9 to TRBJ1-1, with D perhaps matching TRBD1 (5 bases). Trimming took off 0 bases at V and 3 bases at J, with 12 bases between the two ends. The CDR3 extends over 15 amino acids. CDR1 is SGDLS and CDR2 is YYNGEE in the germline V gene. This CDR3 reads CASSVGVPGDTEAFF. As DNA, the CDR3 is TGTGCCAGCAGCGTAGGAGTACCGGGGGACACTGAAGCTTTCTTT.

The gene calls are TRBV5-4 and TRBJ2-3, with a possible D match to TRBD1 (6 bases). V gave up 4 bases and J gave up 2 bases, with 11 bases separating them. CDR3 length: 14 amino acids. Germline CDR1 and CDR2: SGHNT and YYREEE (reference sequence). This chain's CDR3 is CASSPRTATDTQYF. The CDR3 coding sequence is TGTGCCAGCAGCCCTCGGACAGCCACAGATACGCAGTATTTT.

This rearrangement joins TRBV12-3 or TRBV12-4 to TRBJ1-1; TRBD1 might be the D (6 bases). Trimming left V 5 bases short and J 9 bases short, with 19 bases between. CDR3 length equals 14 residues. The CDR3 DNA is TGTGCCAGCAGTCCTTTAGGGGGGGTCCTGAAAGCTTTCTTT. Translating it yields CASSPLGGVLKAFF.

This clonotype was detected only a few times. The chain recombines TRBV6-5 with TRBJ2-2, with 7 bases lining up with TRBD1. The ends lost 0 bases at V and 4 bases at J; junction bases unmatched: 5. The germline CDR1 and CDR2 sequences are MNHEY and SVGAGI. This CDR3 has 16 amino acids. Here the CDR3 DNA reads TGTGCCAGCAGTTACTCAAGGGGGCTCAGCACCGGGGAGCTGTTTTTT. It codes for CASSYSRGLSTGELFF.